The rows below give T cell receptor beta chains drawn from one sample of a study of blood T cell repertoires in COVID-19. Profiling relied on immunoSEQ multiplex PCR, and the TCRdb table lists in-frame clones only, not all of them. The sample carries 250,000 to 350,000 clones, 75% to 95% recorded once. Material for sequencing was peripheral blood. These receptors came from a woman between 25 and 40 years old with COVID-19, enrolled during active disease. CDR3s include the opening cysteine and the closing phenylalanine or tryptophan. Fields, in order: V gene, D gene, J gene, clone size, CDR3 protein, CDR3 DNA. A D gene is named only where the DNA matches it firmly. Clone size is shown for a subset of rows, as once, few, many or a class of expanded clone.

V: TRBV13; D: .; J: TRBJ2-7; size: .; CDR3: CASSHDRHPEQYF; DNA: TGTGCCAGCAGCCATGACAGGCATCCCGAGCAGTACTTC
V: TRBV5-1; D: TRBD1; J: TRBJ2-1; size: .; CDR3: CASSSWDRGHNEQFF; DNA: TGCGCCAGCAGTTCTTGGGACAGGGGGCACAATGAGCAGTTCTTC
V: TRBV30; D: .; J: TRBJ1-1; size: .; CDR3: CAWGSGMNTEAFF; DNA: TGTGCCTGGGGCAGCGGAATGAACACTGAAGCTTTCTTT
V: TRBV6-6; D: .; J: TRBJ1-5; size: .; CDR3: CASSYWGQGTNQPQHF; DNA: TGTGCCAGCAGCTATTGGGGGCAGGGGACAAATCAGCCCCAGCATTTT
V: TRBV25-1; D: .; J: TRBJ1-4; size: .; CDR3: CASSTGHENEKLFF; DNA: TGTGCCAGCAGTACGGGACACGAAAATGAAAAACTGTTTTTT
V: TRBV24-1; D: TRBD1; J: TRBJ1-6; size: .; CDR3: CATSDSSGGSNSPLHF; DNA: TGTGCCACCAGTGATTCGTCAGGGGGAAGTAATTCACCCCTCCACTTT
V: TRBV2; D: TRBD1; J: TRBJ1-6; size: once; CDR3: CASSGDRGLSPLHF; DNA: TGTGCCAGCAGTGGGGACAGGGGGCTATCACCCCTCCACTTT
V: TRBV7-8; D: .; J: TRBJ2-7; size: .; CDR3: CASSLGAGYYEQYF; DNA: TGTGCCAGCAGCTTAGGGGCGGGGTACTACGAGCAGTACTTC
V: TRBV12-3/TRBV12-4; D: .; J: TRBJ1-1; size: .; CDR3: CASSRLGYTEAFF; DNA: TGTGCCAGCAGCCGATTGGGCTACACTGAAGCTTTCTTT
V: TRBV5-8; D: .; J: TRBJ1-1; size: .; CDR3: CASSLGVLVNTEAFF; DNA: TGTGCCAGCAGCTTGGGAGTTTTGGTGAACACTGAAGCTTTCTTT
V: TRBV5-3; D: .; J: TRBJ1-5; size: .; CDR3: CARSLTNQPQHF; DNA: TGTGCCAGAAGCTTGACAAATCAGCCCCAGCATTTT
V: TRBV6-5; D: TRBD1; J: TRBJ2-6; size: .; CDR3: CASRTRTGANNVLTF; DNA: TGTGCCAGCAGAACACGGACAGGGGCTAACAACGTCCTGACTTTC
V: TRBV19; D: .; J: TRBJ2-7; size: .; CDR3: CASSIGHPNGEQYF; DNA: TGTGCCAGTAGTATCGGTCACCCCAACGGTGAGCAGTACTTC
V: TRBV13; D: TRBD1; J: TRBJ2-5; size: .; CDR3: CASSSRGPQETQYF; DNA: TGTGCCAGCAGCTCCAGGGGGCCCCAAGAGACCCAGTACTTC
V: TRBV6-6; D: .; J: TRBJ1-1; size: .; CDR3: CASSYRVNTEAFF; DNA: TGTGCCAGCAGTTACCGAGTGAACACTGAAGCTTTCTTT
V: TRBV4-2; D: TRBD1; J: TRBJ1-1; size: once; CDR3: CASSQRGTAPEAFF; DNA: TGTGCCAGCAGCCAACGCGGGACAGCTCCTGAAGCTTTCTTT
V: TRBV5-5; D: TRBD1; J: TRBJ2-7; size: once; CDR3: CASSRTGGISYEQYF; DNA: TGTGCCAGCAGCCGGACAGGGGGCATCTCCTACGAGCAGTACTTC
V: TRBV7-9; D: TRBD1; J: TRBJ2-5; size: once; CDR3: CASSLGTGHETQYF; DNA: TGTGCCAGCAGCTTAGGGACAGGGCACGAGACCCAGTACTTC
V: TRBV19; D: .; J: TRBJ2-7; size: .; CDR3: CASSIIAQGGDEQYF; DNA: TGTGCCAGTAGTATTATAGCTCAAGGAGGCGACGAGCAGTACTTC
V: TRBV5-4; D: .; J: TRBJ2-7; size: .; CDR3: CASSLASLGAHEQYF; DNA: TGTGCCAGCAGCTTGGCCAGTCTGGGGGCCCACGAGCAGTACTTC
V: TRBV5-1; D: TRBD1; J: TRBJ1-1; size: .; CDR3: CASRTGGAGGTEAFF; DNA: TGCGCCAGCCGGACAGGGGGGGCCGGAGGCACTGAAGCTTTCTTT
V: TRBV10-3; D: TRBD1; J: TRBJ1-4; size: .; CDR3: CAISDFEMGQGLEKLFF; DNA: TGTGCCATCAGTGACTTCGAGATGGGACAGGGCTTAGAAAAACTGTTTTTT
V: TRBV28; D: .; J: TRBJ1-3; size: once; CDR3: CASSLGGSSGNTIYF; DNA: TGTGCCAGCAGTTTGGGAGGTAGCTCTGGAAACACCATATATTTT
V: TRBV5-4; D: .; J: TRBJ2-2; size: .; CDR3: CASSPVTVNTGELFF; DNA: TGTGCCAGCAGCCCAGTGACAGTGAACACCGGGGAGCTGTTTTTT
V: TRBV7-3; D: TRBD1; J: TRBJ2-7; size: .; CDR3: CASSPGTVSYEQYF; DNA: TGTGCCAGCAGCCCCGGGACAGTGTCCTACGAGCAGTACTTC
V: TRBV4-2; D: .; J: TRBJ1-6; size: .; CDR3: CASSQAGGGGSPLHF; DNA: TGTGCCAGCAGCCAAGCGGGGGGCGGCGGATCACCCCTCCACTTT
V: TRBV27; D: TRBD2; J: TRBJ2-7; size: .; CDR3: CASSLNPPLAGGSHEQYF; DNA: TGTGCCAGCAGTTTAAATCCCCCCTTAGCGGGAGGGAGCCACGAGCAGTACTTC
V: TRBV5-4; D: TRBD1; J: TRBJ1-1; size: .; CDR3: CASSGRQGSNTEAFF; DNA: TGTGCCAGCAGCGGCAGACAGGGGAGTAATACTGAAGCTTTCTTT
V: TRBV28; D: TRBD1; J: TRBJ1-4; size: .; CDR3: CASSSPSGQGGEKLFF; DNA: TGTGCCAGCAGTTCACCTTCGGGACAGGGGGGTGAAAAACTGTTTTTT
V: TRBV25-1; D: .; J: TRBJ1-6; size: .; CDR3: CASSDYTAGGSPLHF; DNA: TGTGCCAGCAGTGATTATACAGCCGGGGGTTCACCCCTCCACTTT
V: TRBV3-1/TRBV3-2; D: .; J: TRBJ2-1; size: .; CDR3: CASSRGYEQFF; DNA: TGTGCCAGCAGCCGAGGGTATGAGCAGTTCTTC
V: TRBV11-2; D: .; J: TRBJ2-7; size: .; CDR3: CASSPRGLWEQYF; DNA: TGTGCCAGCAGCCCCAGAGGGTTGTGGGAGCAGTACTTC
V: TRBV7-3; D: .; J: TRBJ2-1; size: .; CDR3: CASSSSSYNEQFF; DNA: TGTGCCAGCAGCTCGTCCTCCTACAATGAGCAGTTCTTC
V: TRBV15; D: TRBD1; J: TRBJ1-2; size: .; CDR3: CATSRGGTPGGKGYTF; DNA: TGTGCCACCAGCAGAGGAGGGACCCCAGGGGGGAAAGGCTACACCTTC
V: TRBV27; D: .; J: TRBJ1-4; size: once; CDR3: CASSLSGTLATNEKLFF; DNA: TGTGCCAGCAGTTTATCCGGGACATTAGCAACTAATGAAAAACTGTTTTTT
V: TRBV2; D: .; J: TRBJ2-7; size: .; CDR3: CASKLTVYEQYF; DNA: TGTGCCAGCAAACTGACAGTGTACGAGCAGTACTTC
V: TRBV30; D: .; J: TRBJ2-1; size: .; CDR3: CAWSYSYNEQFF; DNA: TGTGCCTGGAGCTATAGCTACAATGAGCAGTTCTTC
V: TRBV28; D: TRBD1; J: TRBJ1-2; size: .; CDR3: CASSLSRTGRGYTF; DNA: TGTGCCAGCAGTTTATCGAGGACAGGCCGGGGCTACACCTTC
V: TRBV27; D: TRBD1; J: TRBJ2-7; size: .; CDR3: CASKLQTGDSYEQYF; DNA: TGTGCCAGCAAATTACAGACAGGGGACTCCTACGAGCAGTACTTC
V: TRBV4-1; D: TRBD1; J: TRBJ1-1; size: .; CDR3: CASSPGRQGPSVPEAFF; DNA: TGCGCCAGCAGCCCGGGGAGACAGGGGCCTTCAGTCCCTGAAGCTTTCTTT
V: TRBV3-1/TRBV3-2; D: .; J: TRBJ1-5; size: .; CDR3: CASSQVGQPQHF; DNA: TGTGCCAGCAGCCAAGTCGGTCAGCCCCAGCATTTT
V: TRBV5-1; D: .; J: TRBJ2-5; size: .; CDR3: CASSLFSEETQYF; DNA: TGCGCCAGCAGCTTGTTCAGTGAAGAGACCCAGTACTTC
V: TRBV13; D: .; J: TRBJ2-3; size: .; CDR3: CASSLGGPSDTQYF; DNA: TGTGCCAGCAGCCTAGGGGGGCCCTCAGATACGCAGTATTTT
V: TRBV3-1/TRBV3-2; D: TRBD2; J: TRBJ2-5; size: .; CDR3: CASSPPPSREGETQYF; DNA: TGTGCCAGCAGCCCCCCCCCATCACGGGAGGGAGAGACCCAGTACTTC
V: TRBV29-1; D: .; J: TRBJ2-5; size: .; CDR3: CSAGGTQETQYF; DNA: TGCAGCGCCGGGGGAACCCAAGAGACCCAGTACTTC
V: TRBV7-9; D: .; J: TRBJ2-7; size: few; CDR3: CASSPGGMTYEQYF; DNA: TGTGCCAGCAGCCCAGGCGGGATGACCTACGAGCAGTACTTC
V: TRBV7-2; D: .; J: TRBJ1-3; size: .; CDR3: CASSLDSSGNTIYF; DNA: TGTGCCAGCAGCTTGGACAGCTCTGGAAACACCATATATTTT
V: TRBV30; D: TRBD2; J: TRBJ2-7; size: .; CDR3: CAWSRGLGLAGYEQYF; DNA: TGTGCCTGGAGTAGAGGATTGGGCCTAGCGGGATACGAGCAGTACTTC
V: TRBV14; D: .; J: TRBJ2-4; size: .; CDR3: CASSQGGGFLAKNIQYF; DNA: TGTGCCAGCAGCCAAGGGGGAGGCTTCTTAGCCAAAAACATTCAGTACTTC
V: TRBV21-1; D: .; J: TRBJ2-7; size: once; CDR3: CASSHRDLELGEQYF; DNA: TGTGCCAGCAGCCACCGGGACTTAGAACTAGGCGAGCAGTACTTC
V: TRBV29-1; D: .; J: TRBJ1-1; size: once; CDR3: CSVTTPPLDTEAFF; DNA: TGCAGCGTCACTACGCCCCCGCTGGACACTGAAGCTTTCTTT
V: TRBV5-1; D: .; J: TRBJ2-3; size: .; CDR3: CASSLLVRVTDTQYF; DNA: TGCGCCAGCAGCTTGCTGGTGCGCGTCACAGATACGCAGTATTTT
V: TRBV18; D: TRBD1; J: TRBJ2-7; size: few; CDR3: CASSVQGADEQYF; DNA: TGTGCCAGCTCGGTACAGGGGGCGGACGAGCAGTACTTC
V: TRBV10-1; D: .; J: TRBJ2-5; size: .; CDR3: CASSRNQQETQYF; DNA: TGCGCCAGCTCAAGAAACCAGCAAGAGACCCAGTACTTC
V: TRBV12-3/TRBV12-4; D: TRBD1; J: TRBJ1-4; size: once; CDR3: CASSLGQVAKLFF; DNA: TGTGCCAGCAGCCTTGGACAGGTGGCCAAACTGTTTTTT
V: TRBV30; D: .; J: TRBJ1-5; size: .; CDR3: CAWSGGGVNQPQHF; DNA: TGTGCCTGGAGTGGGGGAGGGGTGAATCAGCCCCAGCATTTT
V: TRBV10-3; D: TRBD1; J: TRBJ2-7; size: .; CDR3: CALGTGVYEQYF; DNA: TGTGCCCTTGGGACAGGGGTCTACGAGCAGTACTTC